A selection of T cell receptor beta chains follows, all from one sample in a study of beta chain features in type 1 diabetes. The repertoire was sequenced with immunoSEQ multiplex PCR; TCRdb's copy has only in-frame clones and lacks some. The repertoire holds 600,000 to 700,000 clones, with 10% to 15% as singletons. Sequencing used naive CD4+ T cells from blood. All receptors come from a man aged 18-30 years with type 1 diabetes. Both conserved end residues are part of each CDR3. Fields, in order: clone size, J gene, V gene, D gene, CDR3 DNA, CDR3 protein. A D gene is named only where the DNA matches it firmly. Clone size, where shown, is once, few, many, or a class for clones that have expanded.

>NA|TRBJ1-2|TRBV5-8|NA
TGTGCCAGCAGCCTCAGGGGTTCTAACTATGGCTACACCTTC
CASSLRGSNYGYTF
>few|TRBJ1-6|TRBV30|TRBD1
TGTGCCTACCACGGAGGACAGGCGGGAGGTTCACCCCTCCACTTT
CAYHGGQAGGSPLHF
>NA|TRBJ1-4|TRBV7-9|NA
TGTGCCAGCAGCTTAGCGACAGGAGTGCTGGGTAAACTGTTTTTT
CASSLATGVLGKLFF
>NA|TRBJ2-3|TRBV30|NA
TGTGCCTGGAGTGTGTTGCTATATTCTTCAGATACGCAGTATTTT
CAWSVLLYSSDTQYF
>NA|TRBJ2-7|TRBV7-2|NA
TGTGCCAGCAGCCGGGACACCTACGAGCAGTACTTC
CASSRDTYEQYF
>few|TRBJ1-2|TRBV23-1|TRBD1
TGCGCCAGCGTTAATAAGGGACAGGGATTTAACTATGGCTACACCTTC
CASVNKGQGFNYGYTF
>NA|TRBJ1-2|TRBV19|TRBD1
TGTGCCAGTACCCCGGGACAGGGCAATGGCTACACCTTC
CASTPGQGNGYTF
>NA|TRBJ2-7|TRBV30|NA
TGTGCCTGGAGAGCCCCCGGAAGGCCAGGCAACGAGCAGTACTTC
CAWRAPGRPGNEQYF
>NA|TRBJ1-2|TRBV9|TRBD1
TGTGCCAGCAGCACCGGGACAGGGCCTTTTGGTGGCTACACCTTC
CASSTGTGPFGGYTF
>NA|TRBJ2-7|TRBV2|NA
TGTGCCAGCAGTGAAACAAGATCCTACGAGCAGTACTTC
CASSETRSYEQYF
>NA|TRBJ1-2|TRBV10-3|TRBD1
TGTGCCATCAGTGCCGACAGGGGCGGTGGCTACACCTTC
CAISADRGGGYTF
>NA|TRBJ2-7|TRBV19|TRBD1
TGTGCCACCTCAGGGGGAACAGCGAGGGAGCAGTACTTC
CATSGGTAREQYF
>NA|TRBJ2-3|TRBV19|NA
TGTGCCAGTAGTTCACAAGGGGATACGCAGTATTTT
CASSSQGDTQYF
>NA|TRBJ1-2|TRBV6-5|TRBD1
TGTGCCAGCTTACCGGGACAGGGGTATGGCTACACCTTC
CASLPGQGYGYTF
>few|TRBJ2-1|TRBV2|TRBD2
TGTGCCAGCAGAAGGGCTAGCGGGGGTACCAGCTCCTACAATGAGCAGTTCTTC
CASRRASGGTSSYNEQFF
>few|TRBJ1-4|TRBV18|NA
TGTGCCAGCTCACAGTTAAGATCGGAGGGAGCAACTAATGAAAAACTGTTTTTT
CASSQLRSEGATNEKLFF
>NA|TRBJ2-1|TRBV29-1|TRBD1
TGCAGCTTCTCACCGGGACAGGGTAGGAATGAGCAGTTCTTC
CSFSPGQGRNEQFF
>NA|TRBJ1-5|TRBV30|NA
TGTGCCTGGAGTATCCAGGGGACGGGACAGCCCCAGCATTTT
CAWSIQGTGQPQHF
>NA|TRBJ2-5|TRBV7-2|NA
TGTGCCAGCAGTTCACGGTCTACCTTCGTAGGGACCCAGTACTTC
CASSSRSTFVGTQYF
>NA|TRBJ1-2|TRBV7-2|TRBD1
TGTGCCAGCAGCTTGCCCGGGACAGGGGTTGACTATGGCTACACCTTC
CASSLPGTGVDYGYTF
>NA|TRBJ2-7|TRBV28|NA
TGTGCCAGCAGTTTAGACCTATACGAGCAGTACTTC
CASSLDLYEQYF
>few|TRBJ2-7|TRBV18|TRBD2
TGTGCCACCGAGATGCTTCCGGGACTAGGGGAGCAGTACTTC
CATEMLPGLGEQYF
>NA|TRBJ2-1|TRBV7-2|NA
TGTGCCAGCAGCTTCGTAGGGACCCGGGACAATGAGCAGTTCTTC
CASSFVGTRDNEQFF
>NA|TRBJ2-2|TRBV25-1|TRBD1
TGTGCCAGCAGTGACCCCCGGGACAGGGGGTTTACCGGGGAGCTGTTTTTT
CASSDPRDRGFTGELFF
>NA|TRBJ2-3|TRBV10-2|TRBD2
TGCGCCAGTAAACTAGCGGGGAGCACAGATACGCAGTATTTT
CASKLAGSTDTQYF
>NA|TRBJ2-2|TRBV10-3|NA
TGTGCCATCAGTACCAGGACGGCGAACACCGGGGAGCTGTTTTTT
CAISTRTANTGELFF
>NA|TRBJ2-5|TRBV10-3|NA
TGTGCCATCAGTGAGCGGGAGCAAGAGACCCAGTACTTC
CAISEREQETQYF
>few|TRBJ2-7|TRBV30|TRBD2
TGTGCCTGGATCCCCTTGGGGGGGTTCGAGCAGTACTTC
CAWIPLGGFEQYF
>NA|TRBJ1-3|TRBV9|NA
TGTGCCAGCAGCGGGGACGTTAGCTCTGGAAACACCATATATTTT
CASSGDVSSGNTIYF
>NA|TRBJ2-7|TRBV4-2|TRBD1
TGTGCCAGCAGGGAAACAGGGGCAACCTACGAGCAGTACTTC
CASRETGATYEQYF
>NA|TRBJ1-1|TRBV29-1|NA
TGCAGCGTTGATGCAGGGATGAACACTGAGGCTTTCTTT
CSVDAGMNTEAFF
>few|TRBJ1-2|TRBV19|TRBD1
TGTGCCAGTAGACCCGGGACAGACGATGGCTACACCTTC
CASRPGTDDGYTF
>NA|TRBJ1-1|TRBV27|NA
TGTGCCAGCAGCCCCGTCTTGGGGCTAGGCACTGAAGCTTTCTTT
CASSPVLGLGTEAFF
>few|TRBJ2-1|TRBV6-4|TRBD2
TGTGCCAGCAGCGACCGACTAGCGCCTTACAATGAGCAGTTCTTC
CASSDRLAPYNEQFF
>NA|TRBJ2-2|TRBV4-1|NA
TGCGCCAGCAGCCAAGATGTATACAGGGAAGGGGTTAGCGCCGGGGAGCTGTTTTTT
CASSQDVYREGVSAGELFF
>few|TRBJ2-2|TRBV2|TRBD1
TGTGCCAGCAGCTCAAGGACAGGGGCCGGGGAGCTGTTTTTT
CASSSRTGAGELFF